This T cell receptor beta chain originates from a study of blood T cell repertoires in COVID-19. Study as a whole: In each case, the material was cDNA or gDNA derived from T cells, B-cell-depleted T cells, or PBMCs.

The germline V gene has CDR1 MNHEY and CDR2 SMNVEV (reference sequence). There are 16 residues in the CDR3. V shed 6 bases and J shed 0 bases, with 15 bases lying between them. The assay was immunoSEQ multiplex PCR, and TCRdb's table has in-frame clones only and misses some. This repertoire shows 200,000 or so clones, approximately 90% found once; its top ten account for approximately 6.1%. The chain has TRBV27 and TRBJ1-3, with a tentative D call TRBD1 (6 bases). Sequencing was done on a sample of peripheral blood. This clonotype was sampled from a man older than 75 with acute or convalescent COVID-19. CDR3 amino acids: CASRALSRGSGNTIYF. Here the CDR3 DNA reads TGTGCCAGCAGGGCGCTATCCAGGGGCTCTGGAAACACCATATATTTT.